The entry below describes one T cell receptor beta chain. Sequencing used immunoSEQ multiplex PCR; TCRdb keeps in-frame clones, though not all of them. This sample yields about 400,000 clones, of which more than 80% are seen a single time; more than 1.4% belongs to the top ten. This entry belongs to a study of blood T cell repertoires in COVID-19. Study-level background: Samples came from the United States, Italy and Spain, spanning acute and convalescent COVID-19.

CDR1 LGHNA and CDR2 YNFKEQ come from the germline V gene. The length of the CDR3 is 19 residues. V lost 0 bases and J lost 6; bases outside the gene matches: 15. This TCR was recovered from a woman aged 25-40 years with active or convalescent COVID-19. The chain carries TRBV4-2 and TRBJ1-5; 9 bases align to TRBD1. Material: peripheral blood. This CDR3 reads CASSQDITSGTGSSQPQHF. CDR3 in DNA: TGTGCCAGCAGCCAAGATATAACCTCCGGGACAGGGTCTAGTCAGCCCCAGCATTTT.